Shown below are 23 T cell receptor beta chains from a single sample sequenced in a study of response to subunit inactivated influenza vaccine. TCRdb redid the calling of the RT-PCR reads with MiXCR, one entry per CDR3 protein. The sample records roughly 540,000 distinct CDR3 sequences, roughly 25% being singletons. These sequences were also reported in another study, on T cells expressing NK-cell markers. That work contributes: The cDNA for TCR beta came from 5'RACE template switching with UMIs.

This material consisted of CD4+ T cells sorted from PBMCs, taken roughly 12 days after vaccination. These receptors all come from a man aged 45-65 years who received an inactivated influenza vaccine.

This clonotype appeared many times. The chain couples TRBV6-5 to TRBJ2-3; TRBD2 aligns across 9 bases. Germline trimming cut 8 bases from V and 8 bases from J; bases unmatched to any gene: 2. CDR3 length: 11 amino acids. Looked up from germline, CDR1 is MNHEY and CDR2 is SVGAGI. The CDR3 here is CASAGGRTQYF. The CDR3, as DNA: TGTGCCAGCGCGGGAGGGCGTACGCAGTATTTT.

The CDR3 protein is CASSPTTGTNYGYTF. The CDR3 bases are TGCGCCAGCAGCCCTACGACAGGGACCAACTATGGCTACACCTTC. The V and J genes are TRBV5-1 and TRBJ1-2, with 7 nucleotides matching TRBD1. Germline CDR1 SGHRS, CDR2 YFSETQ. With V trimmed by 4 bases and J by 2 bases, 8 bases remained unmatched. The CDR3 has 15 amino acids.

A note on this clonotype: A read error is possible here, since a much larger clone lies one base away. The CDR3 does not close with the conserved phenylalanine or tryptophan, likely indicating a read error. In nucleotides, the CDR3 is TGTGCCAGCAGCTTAGGCGGACTAGCGGGGGGTACGCAGTATTAT. It is translated as CASSLGGLAGGTQYY. The rearrangement links TRBV7-2 to TRBJ2-3; 14 bases are a match to TRBD2. V lost 1 base and J lost 8; bases outside the gene matches: 2. Germline V CDR1 and CDR2: SGHTA, FQGNSA. This CDR3 is built from 15 residues.

The chain carries TRBV20-1 and TRBJ2-7, with TRBD2 matching 8 bases. V shed 5 bases and J 1 base; nucleotides not matched to a gene: 10. The CDR3 length is 15 residues. Germline assignment: CDR1 DFQATT and CDR2 SNEGSKA (reference sequence). CDR3 bases: TGCAGTGCTTCCCGGGCGGGGGGAAGATCCTACGAGCAGTACTTC. It encodes CSASRAGGRSYEQYF.

V is TRBV7-6 and J is TRBJ2-1, with 10 nucleotides matching TRBD1. Trimming removed 2 bases from V and 6 bases from J; junction bases left unmatched: 4. Germline loops: CDR1 SGHVS, CDR2 FNYEAQ. The CDR3 consists of 15 residues. In DNA form, the CDR3 reads TGTGCCAGCAGCTTAATGGGACAGGGGACCAATGAGCAGTTCTTC. Translation gives CASSLMGQGTNEQFF.

The chain has TRBV7-8 and TRBJ2-7; a possible D gene is TRBD1 (6 bases). Trimming pared 5 bases from V and 0 bases from J, leaving 11 bases between. CDR1 is SGHVS and CDR2 is FQNEAQ in the germline V gene. The CDR3 consists of 14 residues. CDR3 residues: CASSTRDNSYEQYF. The CDR3 nucleotides are TGTGCCAGCAGCACCCGGGACAACTCCTACGAGCAGTACTTC.

The chain uses TRBV10-3 and TRBJ2-7; 8 bases align to TRBD1. The CDR3 covers 13 residues. From germline, CDR1 is ENHRY and CDR2 SYGVKD. V lost 10 bases, J lost 3 bases, and 8 bases stayed unmatched. The CDR3 nucleotides read TGTGCCAACTCCGGGACAGGAGACTACGAGCAGTACTTC. Translated, it gives CANSGTGDYEQYF.

CDR3 protein: CSAIARVETQYF. The CDR3 nucleotides read TGCAGTGCTATAGCCCGGGTAGAGACCCAGTACTTC. This chain links TRBV20-1 with TRBJ2-5; D is uncertain. The CDR3 consists of 12 residues. Germline CDR1 reads DFQATT; CDR2 reads SNEGSKA (reference sequence). V was pared by 4 bases and J by 4 bases, with 10 bases between.

This clonotype was found once. The rearrangement uses TRBV6-1 and TRBJ1-1, with D perhaps matching TRBD1 (5 bases). Per germline, CDR1 MNHNS and CDR2 SASEGT. V dropped 6 bases and J dropped 10 bases, with 18 bases sitting between them. The CDR3 has 13 residues. The CDR3 region has the DNA TGTGCCAGCAGGTGGACATTCGGGGAGCGAGCTTTCTTT. Its translation: CASRWTFGERAFF.

J is TRBJ2-7 and V is TRBV3-1; possibly TRBD2 for D (6 bases). CDR3 size: 15 residues. Germline CDR1 and CDR2: LGHDT and YNNKEL (reference sequence). V was clipped by 1 base and J by 12 bases, with 22 bases between them. The chain's CDR3 is CASSQGRAGAAGRYF. The CDR3 bases are TGTGCCAGCAGCCAAGGGAGGGCCGGTGCTGCGGGGCGGTACTTC.

A few counts support this clonotype. This chain links TRBV10-3 with TRBJ2-3; 11 nucleotides match TRBD2. Germline V lookup: CDR1 ENHRY, CDR2 SYGVKD. Trimming took 2 bases from V and 4 from J; bases not matched to a gene: 5. The CDR3 has 16 residues. The CDR3 loop is CAISETLAGGADTQYF. The CDR3 nucleotides are TGTGCCATCAGTGAGACTCTAGCGGGGGGCGCAGATACGCAGTATTTT.

This chain connects TRBV4-1 to TRBJ2-7; D uncertain. The CDR3 loop spans 12 amino acids. Trimming removed 0 bases at V and 7 bases at J, with 7 bases between. Per germline, CDR1 MGHRA and CDR2 YSYEKL. Here the CDR3 reads CASSQDLGEQYF. Written as DNA, the CDR3 is TGCGCCAGCAGCCAAGATCTGGGTGAGCAGTACTTC.

Concerning this clonotype itself: Sequence at one end of the junction differs from germline and may be a read error. The chain couples TRBV30 to TRBJ2-3; D is unresolved. The CDR3 loop spans 12 amino acids. Germline CDR1 GTSNPN, CDR2 SVGIG (reference sequence). DNA for the CDR3: TGTGCCTGGGGTGTCGTGGCAGATACGCAGTATTTT. Residues: CAWGVVADTQYF.

This clonotype was picked up a small number of times. The rearrangement uses TRBV12-3 or TRBV12-4 and TRBJ2-2; 8 nucleotides agree with TRBD2. The CDR3 runs to 15 residues. The trim removed 6 bases at V and 3 bases at J, leaving 6 bases unmatched. CDR3 in DNA: TGTGCCAGCAGCGGGCGAGCGGGAGACACCGGGGAGCTGTTTTTT. This translates into CASSGRAGDTGELFF.

The table lists this clonotype with a few counts. This rearrangement joins TRBV4-2 to TRBJ1-5; a weak D match, TRBD1 (5 bases). This CDR3 is 14 amino acids long. Trimming cost V 3 bases and J 4 bases, with 10 bases left between them. Germline loops: CDR1 LGHNA, CDR2 YNFKEQ. DNA of the CDR3: TGTGCCAGCAGCCATGACAGATCAAATCAGCCCCAGCATTTT. Its translation is CASSHDRSNQPQHF.

Of note for this clonotype: A much larger clone differs by one base, so this may be a read error. The chain recombines TRBV4-1 with TRBJ2-3; 8 nucleotides match TRBD1. The CDR3 has 16 residues. Trimming cost V 3 bases and J 7 bases; bases outside gene matches: 12. CDR1 is MGHRA, CDR2 YSYEKL, per germline. The CDR3 bases are TGCGCCAGCAGCCATCCGGACAGGGTCAGGGCAAATACGCAGTATTTT. Translating gives CASSHPDRVRANTQYF.

This clonotype has more than one count but fewer than ten. The chain is built from TRBV11-3 and TRBJ2-3, with 7 bases aligning to TRBD2. CDR3 length: 15 residues. The germline gives CDR1 SGHNT, CDR2 YENEEA. Trimming at V came to 1 base and at J to 2 bases, leaving 3 bases not matched to a gene. The CDR3 spells CASSLGLAHTDTQYF. Written as DNA, the CDR3 is TGTGCCAGCAGCTTAGGACTAGCACACACAGATACGCAGTATTTT.

This clonotype was observed a handful of times. The chain joins TRBV28 to TRBJ1-6; 10 nucleotides match TRBD1. Germline assignment: CDR1 MDHEN and CDR2 SYDVKM. The CDR3 covers 15 residues. V trimming: 2 bases; J trimming: 8 bases; junction bases outside the gene matches: 3. The CDR3 region has the DNA TGTGCCAGCAGTTTAGACAGGGGGCGTTATTCACCCCTCCACTTT. Amino acid sequence: CASSLDRGRYSPLHF.

This clonotype turned up a few times. This rearrangement joins TRBV7-9 to TRBJ2-3, with D maybe TRBD2 (6 bases). V lost 7 bases to trimming and J lost 6 bases, with 11 bases between them. Germline CDR1 and CDR2: SEHNR and FQNEAQ (reference sequence). The CDR3 is made up of 12 amino acids. CDR3 DNA sequence: TGTGCCAGCAAACCGGGGGAGGATACGCAGTATTTT. Its protein product is CASKPGEDTQYF.

The chain combines TRBV6-5 with TRBJ1-6; D unclear. The CDR3 has 15 residues. Per germline, CDR1 MNHEY and CDR2 SVGAGI. The V end was cut by 4 bases, the J end by 9 bases, with 16 bases between. CDR3 sequence (DNA): TGTGCCAGCAGTTTACAAAGACCGGATCTTTCACCCCTCCACTTT. Its protein product is CASSLQRPDLSPLHF.

In this sample, this clonotype turned up many times. The V and J genes are TRBV7-8 and TRBJ2-3; D remains ambiguous. Deletions cut 1 base from V and 1 base from J, with 12 bases between. The V gene's germline CDR1 is SGHVS and CDR2 FQNEAQ. The CDR3 is 16 residues long. CDR3: CASSLGYRGGTDTQYF. DNA of the CDR3: TGTGCCAGCAGCTTAGGCTACAGAGGTGGCACAGATACGCAGTATTTT.

This clonotype was detected only a few times. The rearrangement links TRBV28 to TRBJ2-1; 13 nucleotides match TRBD2. Germline loops: CDR1 MDHEN, CDR2 SYDVKM. The V gene end was trimmed by 5 bases and the J gene end by 9 bases; junction bases not matched to a gene: 7. This CDR3 has 15 amino acids. The CDR3, as DNA: TGTGCCAGCAGTGGGACTAGCGGGACGGTCGGTGAGCAGTTCTTC. Translating gives CASSGTSGTVGEQFF.

V and J are TRBV7-2 and TRBJ2-3; TRBD2 is a possible D gene (5 bases). The CDR3 extends over 17 amino acids. CDR1 and CDR2 (germline): SGHTA, FQGNSA. Between the trimmed V and J ends, which lost 4 bases and 1 base, there was a span of 18 bases. As DNA, the CDR3 is TGTGCCAGCAGCTACCGGACTCTGACTGGGGGCACAGATACGCAGTATTTT. This sequence encodes CASSYRTLTGGTDTQYF.